This passage covers 18 T cell receptor beta chains from one sample sequenced in a study of shared clonotypes between healthy human individuals. Naive CD8 cells lacked CD45RO, underwent positive selection for CCR7 and left out terminally differentiated effector memory CD45RA+ cells. TCRdb's copy holds only in-frame clones and misses some; the assay was immunoSEQ multiplex PCR. The sample lists 1.5 million to 2.5 million clones; about 94% were seen once. Sequencing used naive CD8+ T cells sorted from blood. All receptors come from a man aged 18 to 29 in good health.

V and J are TRBV6-1 and TRBJ2-7, with 10 nucleotides matching TRBD2. Germline trimming cut 4 bases from V and 4 bases from J; bases unmatched to any gene: 4. Germline V CDR1 and CDR2: MNHNS, SASEGT. The CDR3 has 14 amino acids. The CDR3 nucleotides read TGTGCCAGCAGTGGGCGACTAGCGGGTTACGAGCAGTACTTC. Translating it yields CASSGRLAGYEQYF.

The sample holds one count of this clone. V gene TRBV15 combines with J gene TRBJ2-7; D not certain. Per the germline V gene, CDR1 is LNHNV and CDR2 is YYDKDF (reference sequence). Trimming took off 3 bases at V and 5 bases at J, with 14 bases between the two ends. The length of the CDR3 is 14 residues. The CDR3 coding sequence is TGTGCCACCAGCAGGACGACCACGGCCGACGAGCAGTACTTC. Its translation is CATSRTTTADEQYF. Supplemented by reference TRBV15 and TRBJ2-7, the full variable domain reads DAMVIQNPRYQVTQFGKPVTLSCSQTLNHNVMYWYQQKSSQAPKLLFHYYDKDFNNEADTPDNFQSRRPNTSFCFLDIRSPGLGDTAMYLCATSRTTTADEQYFGPGTRLTVT.

V and J are TRBV2 and TRBJ2-7; the match to TRBD1 covers 9 bases. The CDR3 extends over 14 amino acids. The ends lost 4 bases at V and 2 bases at J; junction bases unmatched: 3. CDR1 SNHLY and CDR2 FYNNEI come from the germline V gene. The chain's CDR3 is CASSAGDRAYEQYF. In nucleotides, the CDR3 is TGTGCCAGCAGTGCGGGGGACAGGGCCTACGAGCAGTACTTC.

The chain is built from TRBV4-1 and TRBJ2-7; 7 nucleotides align to TRBD1. In germline, CDR1 is MGHRA, CDR2 YSYEKL. The CDR3 runs 14 residues. Germline trimming cut 2 bases from V and 2 bases from J; bases unmatched to any gene: 3. CDR3 sequence reads: CASSQPGQPYEQYF. The CDR3 bases are TGCGCCAGCAGCCAACCGGGACAGCCCTACGAGCAGTACTTC.

The rearrangement uses TRBV6-5 and TRBJ1-1; 7 bases match TRBD1. Germline CDR1 MNHEY, CDR2 SVGAGI. The CDR3 consists of 15 residues. V shed 2 bases and J 3 bases; nucleotides not matched to a gene: 6. This CDR3 reads CASSYLRGEYTEAFF. The CDR3 region has the DNA TGTGCCAGCAGTTACCTCAGGGGGGAATACACTGAAGCTTTCTTT.

This clone appeared a single time. The genes are TRBV19 and TRBJ1-5, with D perhaps TRBD1 (5 bases). The V end was cut by 4 bases, the J end by 0 bases, with 19 bases between. The CDR3 length is 18 residues. Germline V CDR1 and CDR2: LNHDA, SQIVND (reference sequence). CDR3 sequence reads: CASSNPPAGTDSNQPQHF. The DNA of the CDR3 is TGTGCCAGTAGTAACCCCCCGGCAGGGACGGATAGCAATCAGCCCCAGCATTTT.

This clone showed up just a few times. The chain is built from TRBV2 and TRBJ1-6; D gene unclear. The V and J ends lost 8 bases and 7 bases respectively, with 12 bases between them. Germline V gene data show CDR1 as SNHLY and CDR2 as FYNNEI. The CDR3 has 13 amino acids. CDR3: CASGSGPNSPLHF. The CDR3 DNA reads TGTGCCAGCGGATCCGGACCGAATTCACCCCTCCACTTT.

Worth noting for this clone: This CDR3 is also generated by other DNA sequences in the sample. The V call is TRBV9, the J call TRBJ2-7; 11 bases are a match to TRBD2. This CDR3 region has 15 residues. In germline, CDR1 is SGDLS, CDR2 YYNGEE. The V gene end was trimmed by 0 bases and the J gene end by 4 bases; junction bases not matched to a gene: 3. The CDR3 bases are TGTGCCAGCAGCGTAGGTGGGACTAGCGGATACGAGCAGTACTTC. Amino acid sequence: CASSVGGTSGYEQYF.

This clone was observed a single time. The chain is built from TRBV27 and TRBJ2-5; D may be TRBD1 or TRBD2 (6 bases each). Trimming pared 8 bases from V and 4 bases from J, leaving 11 bases between. The CDR3 loop spans 12 amino acids. The germline V gene has CDR1 MNHEY and CDR2 SMNVEV (reference sequence). The CDR3 nucleotides are TGTGCCAGCGGGGGGCTACCAGAGACCCAGTACTTC. It translates to CASGGLPETQYF.

The genes are TRBV6-5 and TRBJ2-7; D gene unclear. Per the germline V gene, CDR1 is MNHEY and CDR2 is SVGAGI. The length of the CDR3 is 14 residues. Trimming stripped 5 bases from V and 0 bases from J, with 11 bases between. CDR3 DNA sequence: TGTGCCAGCAGTCCCGTGCAGAGCTCCTACGAGCAGTACTTC. Its translation is CASSPVQSSYEQYF.

This chain connects TRBV19 to TRBJ2-5; 10 nucleotides align to TRBD1. The germline V gene encodes CDR1 LNHDA and CDR2 SQIVND (reference sequence). V shed 4 bases, J shed 1 base, and the junction held 3 bases outside the gene matches. The CDR3 loop spans 15 amino acids. The CDR3: CASSSRTGGQETQYF. CDR3 DNA sequence: TGTGCCAGTAGTAGTCGGACAGGGGGCCAAGAGACCCAGTACTTC.

The table lists this clone with a count of one. The J gene is TRBJ1-2, the V gene TRBV4-3; TRBD1 matches at 9 bases. V lost 1 base to trimming and J lost 1 base; unmatched junction nucleotides: 7. The CDR3 is made up of 17 amino acids. Germline CDR1 reads LGHNA; CDR2 reads YSLEER. The CDR3 is CASSQVVQGALNYGYTF. In nucleotides, the CDR3 is TGCGCCAGCAGCCAAGTGGTACAGGGGGCCCTTAACTATGGCTACACCTTC.

The rearrangement links TRBV20-1 to TRBJ2-1; weak D call: TRBD1 (6 bases). In germline, CDR1 is DFQATT, CDR2 SNEGSKA (reference sequence). Trimming took off 2 bases at V and 10 bases at J, with 9 bases between the two ends. This CDR3 has 11 residues. The CDR3 spells CSARSGTEQFF. The CDR3 DNA follows: TGCAGTGCTAGATCCGGGACAGAGCAGTTCTTC.

The V and J genes are TRBV27 and TRBJ1-2; weak D call: TRBD1 (5 bases). Trimming took off 4 bases at V and 0 bases at J, with 15 bases between the two ends. Germline lookup yields CDR1 MNHEY and CDR2 SMNVEV (reference sequence). CDR3 size: 16 residues. For the CDR3, the DNA is TGTGCCAGCAGTTCTTCCGTGCGGGGGGCTAACTATGGCTACACCTTC. It encodes CASSSSVRGANYGYTF.

The chain combines TRBV19 with TRBJ2-1; 7 bases line up with TRBD1. The CDR3 consists of 15 residues. The germline V gene encodes CDR1 LNHDA and CDR2 SQIVND (reference sequence). The junction had 8 bases not matched to a gene; V was cut back by 5 bases and J by 4 bases. CDR3 nucleotide sequence: TGTGCCAGTAGTCAGGACCGGGACAGTTACAATGAGCAGTTCTTC. Amino acids: CASSQDRDSYNEQFF. Drawing the rest from reference TRBV19 and TRBJ2-1, the complete variable domain is DGGITQSPKYLFRKEGQNVTLSCEQNLNHDAMYWYRQDPGQGLRLIYYSQIVNDFQKGDIAEGYSVSREKKESFPLTVTSAQKNPTAFYLCASSQDRDSYNEQFFGPGTRLTVL.

This chain links TRBV7-9 with TRBJ2-5; a weak D match, TRBD1 (5 bases). The V gene's germline CDR1 is SEHNR and CDR2 FQNEAQ (reference sequence). This CDR3 region has 13 residues. Between the trimmed V and J ends, which lost 5 bases and 5 bases, there was a span of 12 bases. CDR3 sequence (DNA): TGTGCCAGCAGCCCCGAAGGGGTGGAGACCCAGTACTTC. Encoded protein: CASSPEGVETQYF.

This clone was observed a few times. V usage is TRBV7-9 and J usage is TRBJ1-4; 8 bases map to TRBD1. This CDR3 contains 14 residues. The V gene end was trimmed by 4 bases and the J gene end by 4 bases; junction bases not matched to a gene: 2. From germline, CDR1 is SEHNR and CDR2 FQNEAQ (reference sequence). CDR3 DNA: TGTGCCAGCAGCTATGGACAGGGTAATGAAAAACTGTTTTTT. Its protein is CASSYGQGNEKLFF.

Remarks on this clone: Other DNA sequences from this sample encode an identical CDR3 as well. The chain's CDR3 is CASSLTGGAGEAFF. The CDR3 coding sequence is TGTGCCAGCAGTTTAACAGGGGGCGCTGGTGAAGCTTTCTTT. The V gene is TRBV28, the J gene TRBJ1-1; 9 positions match TRBD1. J was trimmed by 7 bases and V by 2 bases; bases with no gene match: 5. The germline gives CDR1 MDHEN, CDR2 SYDVKM. The CDR3 has 14 residues.